These 29 T cell receptor beta chains share one sample of origin, sequenced in a study of naive and memory T cell subsets. An equimolar mix of two oligonucleotides served as the beta constant-region primer for TRBC1 and TRBC2. Each CDR3 protein is one row after TCRdb ran MiXCR on the UMI-ligation and nested PCR reads. This sample carries 23,000 or so distinct CDR3 sequences, 11% of them seen once, and the ten largest clones take about a sixth. Sequencing used central memory CD8+ T cells from blood. These receptors were taken from a human donor in good health.

The rearrangement uses TRBV20-1 and TRBJ2-5; D might be TRBD2 (6 bases). Germline V lookup: CDR1 DFQATT, CDR2 SNEGSKA (reference sequence). The CDR3 is made up of 15 amino acids. V was cut by 5 bases and J by 1 base, with 17 bases left in between. The CDR3 region is CSASPRAGIQETQYF. For the CDR3, the DNA is TGCAGTGCTTCCCCGCGGGCGGGGATCCAAGAGACCCAGTACTTC.

This clonotype was counted only a few times. The CDR3 DNA sequence: TGTGCCAGCAGCCAAGAGCTTGGGCCGAGTCAGCCCCAGCATTTT. Protein product: CASSQELGPSQPQHF. J is TRBJ1-5 and V is TRBV3-1; D ambiguous. The germline V and J ends were trimmed by 0 bases and 6 bases, with 12 bases remaining between them. This CDR3 is 15 amino acids long. From germline, CDR1 is LGHDT and CDR2 YNNKEL (reference sequence).

V and J are TRBV27 and TRBJ2-2; D possibly corresponds to TRBD2 (6 bases). CDR1 is MNHEY and CDR2 is SMNVEV in the germline V gene (reference sequence). V gave up 8 bases and J gave up 2 bases, with 15 bases separating them. The CDR3 has 15 amino acids. CDR3 residues: CASRSRDSNTGELFF. In DNA, the CDR3 is TGTGCCAGCCGAAGCCGGGACTCCAACACCGGGGAGCTGTTTTTT.

This clonotype was detected ten times or more. The rearrangement joins TRBV9 to TRBJ2-7; no definite D call. The CDR3 is 12 residues long. Germline V gene lookup returns CDR1 SGDLS and CDR2 YYNGEE. The V gene lost 3 bases and the J gene lost 7 bases, with 11 bases spanning the gap. CDR3 amino acids: CASSATLGEQYF. In DNA form, the CDR3 reads TGTGCCAGCAGCGCGACCCTGGGGGAGCAGTACTTC. Variable domain in full (rest from reference TRBV9 and TRBJ2-7): DSGVTQTPKHLITATGQRVTLRCSPRSGDLSVYWYQQSLDQGLQFLIQYYNGEERAKGNILERFSAQQFPDLHSELNLSSLELGDSALYFCASSATLGEQYFGPGTRLTVT.

This clonotype has just a few counts. The CDR3 region has the DNA TGTGCCAGCAGCGACGCCCCAAGGCCGGACACTGAAGCTTTCTTT. Its translation is CASSDAPRPDTEAFF. The chain combines TRBV7-9 with TRBJ1-1, with D unclear. V lost 5 bases and J lost 3, with 16 bases in between. Germline V gives CDR1 SEHNR, CDR2 FQNEAQ (reference sequence). The CDR3 runs 15 residues.

This clonotype was observed a handful of times. The V and J genes are TRBV6-5 and TRBJ2-2, with 10 positions matching TRBD1. The CDR3 has 15 residues. Trimming removed 7 bases from V and 6 bases from J; junction bases left unmatched: 8. Germline CDR1 is MNHEY and CDR2 is SVGAGI. The CDR3 nucleotides read TGTGCCAGCACCCCGGGGACAGGGGCGGCCGGGGAGCTGTTTTTT. This encodes CASTPGTGAAGELFF.

This clonotype was seen only a few times. The chain has TRBV4-1 and TRBJ2-1, with TRBD1 identical over 7 bases. The CDR3 is 15 residues long. Germline values: CDR1 MGHRA, CDR2 YSYEKL. V gave up 4 bases and J gave up 4 bases; unmatched junction bases: 7. The CDR3, as DNA: TGCGCCAGCAGCCTCCGGGACAGCGTTTACAATGAGCAGTTCTTC. Encoded protein: CASSLRDSVYNEQFF.

The gene calls are TRBV4-1 and TRBJ2-7; 9 bases align to TRBD1. V trimming: 2 bases; J trimming: 6 bases; junction bases outside the gene matches: 14. Germline CDR1 reads MGHRA; CDR2 reads YSYEKL. The CDR3 sequence is 17 residues long. The CDR3 reads CASSQPPAGTGNSEQYF. In DNA, the CDR3 is TGCGCCAGCAGCCAACCTCCCGCCGGGACAGGGAACAGCGAGCAGTACTTC.

The chain has TRBV29-1 and TRBJ2-1; D may match TRBD1 or TRBD2 (5 bases each). CDR1 is SQVTM and CDR2 is ANQGSEA in the germline V gene. This CDR3 has 13 residues. Deletions cut 2 bases from V and 8 bases from J, with 13 bases between. CDR3 nucleotide sequence: TGCAGCGTTGAACGGGACCCCGGGCATGAGCAGTTCTTC. It codes for CSVERDPGHEQFF.

In its sample, this clonotype was seen a few times. This chain links TRBV4-3 with TRBJ2-3; TRBD2 might be the D (5 bases). The CDR3 length is 20 residues. V shed 0 bases and J shed 2 bases, with 24 bases lying between them. Germline lookup yields CDR1 LGHNA and CDR2 YSLEER. The CDR3 DNA is TGCGCCAGCAGCCAAGAAAATGAGGTTTTTCTCGGGAAGACCACAGATACGCAGTATTTT. As protein: CASSQENEVFLGKTTDTQYF.

This clonotype was found once. The genes are TRBV21-1 and TRBJ2-3; the table's D call, TRBD2, was not checked against the DNA. TRBV21-1 is termed a pseudogene. The CDR3 sequence is 17 residues long. Written as DNA, the CDR3 is TGTGCCAGCAGCAAAGCTTCTGGCGGGAGGGCCACAGATACGCAGTATTTT. Translation gives CASSKASGGRATDTQYF.

The chain combines TRBV6-5 with TRBJ2-4; D is undetermined. CDR1 MNHEY and CDR2 SVGAGI come from the germline V gene. The ends were cut back, 8 bases at V and 0 bases at J, with 8 bases in the middle. The CDR3 has 13 amino acids. The CDR3 spells CASVDEAKNIQYF. The CDR3 DNA reads as TGTGCCAGCGTCGACGAAGCCAAAAACATTCAGTACTTC.

In regard to this clonotype: One end of the junction fails to match germline, which may point to a read error. The chain joins TRBV7-2 to TRBJ2-7; D is unclear. The CDR3 has 13 residues. Germline lookup yields CDR1 SGHTA and CDR2 FQGNSA. This CDR3 is CASSLSATALWDF. CDR3 coding DNA: TGTGCCAGCAGCTTATCTGCTACGGCCTTATGGGACTTC.

The CDR3 nucleotides are TGCGCCAGCAGTCAATCGGCTTTAGCTACGACTGAAGCTTTCTTT. Protein sequence: CASSQSALATTEAFF. The chain has TRBV23-1 and TRBJ1-1; D unclear. TRBV23-1 is placed among ORFs of uncertain function. The CDR3 has 15 residues. V lost 0 bases, J lost 5 bases, and 13 bases lay in between.

In its sample, this clonotype was seen many times. The chain is built from TRBV6-1 and TRBJ1-4; the D is unclear. Germline CDR1 reads MNHNS; CDR2 reads SASEGT. V gave up 6 bases and J gave up 2 bases, with 4 bases separating them. The CDR3 is 12 amino acids. The CDR3 DNA reads as TGTGCCAGCAGGGAGACTAATGAAAAACTGTTTTTT. This sequence encodes CASRETNEKLFF.

The V gene is TRBV12-3 or TRBV12-4, the J gene TRBJ2-1, with 7 bases fitting TRBD2. Unmatched junction bases numbered 10, after V lost 6 bases and J lost 2 bases. The CDR3 runs 16 residues. The CDR3 nucleotides are TGTGCCAGCAGGGACACTAGCGCAAAAACCTACAATGAGCAGTTCTTC. Protein product: CASRDTSAKTYNEQFF.

V gene TRBV14 combines with J gene TRBJ2-3; 14 bases match TRBD2. The CDR3 length is 16 residues. V lost 4 bases, J lost 3 bases, and 3 bases stayed unmatched. The germline CDR1 and CDR2 sequences are SGHDN and FVKESK. In DNA, the CDR3 is TGTGCCAGCAGCCTCTGGACTAGCGGGAGGACAGATACGCAGTATTTT. Protein sequence: CASSLWTSGRTDTQYF. Full variable domain (outside the CDR3, taken from reference TRBV14 and TRBJ2-3): EAGVTQFPSHSVIEKGQTVTLRCDPISGHDNLYWYRRVMGKEIKFLLHFVKESKQDESGMPNNRFLAERTGGTYSTLKVQPAELEDSGVYFCASSLWTSGRTDTQYFGPGTRLTVL.

This chain links TRBV6-2 or TRBV6-3 with TRBJ2-1; D remains ambiguous. Germline assignment: CDR1 MNHEY and CDR2 SVGEGT. This CDR3 comprises 11 residues. V was pared by 3 bases and J by 7 bases, with 4 bases between. CDR3 DNA sequence: TGTGCCAGCAGTTATAGTAATGAGCAGTTCTTC. This translates into CASSYSNEQFF.

This clonotype was picked up a small number of times. The chain is built from TRBV30 and TRBJ1-5, with D uncertain. Trimming took off 8 bases at V and 5 bases at J, with 10 bases between the two ends. The CDR3 is 11 residues long. CDR1 GTSNPN and CDR2 SVGIG come from the germline V gene (reference sequence). The CDR3 DNA follows: TGTGCCCGCTCGCGGGATCAGCCCCAGCATTTT. It yields the protein CARSRDQPQHF.

This clonotype was observed many times. The V gene is TRBV28, the J gene TRBJ2-5; TRBD2 agrees at 8 bases. V gave up 5 bases and J gave up 1 base; unmatched junction bases: 12. CDR1 and CDR2 from the germline V gene are MDHEN and SYDVKM. The CDR3 runs to 17 residues. The CDR3 loop reads CASSPVEKLAAQETQYF. CDR3 sequence (DNA): TGTGCCAGCAGTCCCGTTGAGAAACTAGCGGCCCAAGAGACCCAGTACTTC. Looking up the rest from reference TRBV28 and TRBJ2-5 gives the full variable domain: DVKVTQSSRYLVKRTGEKVFLECVQDMDHENMFWYRQDPGLGLRLIYFSYDVKMKEKGDIPEGYSVSREKKERFSLILESASTNQTSMYLCASSPVEKLAAQETQYFGPGTRLLVL.

This clonotype is deemed medium-sized. J is TRBJ2-7 and V is TRBV28, with TRBD2 matching 12 bases. Trimming cost V 6 bases and J 2 bases; bases outside gene matches: 5. The germline V gene encodes CDR1 MDHEN and CDR2 SYDVKM. The CDR3 has 15 residues. CDR3 protein: CASSHWTSGAYEQYF. In DNA form, the CDR3 reads TGTGCCAGCAGCCATTGGACTAGCGGGGCCTACGAGCAGTACTTC.

This clonotype was counted ten times or more. V usage is TRBV9 and J usage is TRBJ2-7; the D is unclear. The CDR3 is 12 residues long. Germline V gene lookup returns CDR1 SGDLS and CDR2 YYNGEE. Trimming removed 3 bases from V and 5 bases from J, with 9 bases in between. CDR3 in amino acids: CASSAGDNEQYF. CDR3 coding DNA: TGTGCCAGCAGCGCCGGAGACAACGAGCAGTACTTC.

In this sample, this clonotype turned up a few times. This chain's CDR3 is CSAEGTSSYEQYF. CDR3 nucleotide sequence: TGCAGCGCGGAAGGGACTAGCTCCTACGAGCAGTACTTC. J is TRBJ2-7 and V is TRBV29-1, with 8 nucleotides matching TRBD2. V trimming: 7 bases; J trimming: 0 bases; junction bases outside the gene matches: 5. Germline V CDR1 and CDR2: SQVTM, ANQGSEA. The CDR3 has 13 residues.

The sample holds a few counts of this clonotype. This rearrangement joins TRBV25-1 to TRBJ2-7, with 13 bases that match TRBD2. V was clipped by 3 bases and J by 4 bases; unmatched bases: 9. The CDR3 loop spans 17 amino acids. CDR1 and CDR2 from the germline V gene are MGHDK and SYGVNS. In DNA form, the CDR3 reads TGTGCCAGCAGTGATTCCGGAACTAGCGGGAGGGGATACGAGCAGTACTTC. Protein product: CASSDSGTSGRGYEQYF.

This clonotype was seen many times. The rearrangement links TRBV20-1 to TRBJ1-5; 7 bases are shared with TRBD1. Germline lookup yields CDR1 DFQATT and CDR2 SNEGSKA (reference sequence). V dropped 4 bases and J dropped 0; count of bases not matched to a gene: 9. CDR3 size: 16 residues. For the CDR3, the DNA is TGCAGTGCTAAAATGGGGGACAGCTATAGCAATCAGCCCCAGCATTTT. Translated: CSAKMGDSYSNQPQHF.

This clonotype was seen a single time. With a much larger clone just one base away, this may be a read error. The genes are TRBV12-3 or TRBV12-4 and TRBJ1-2; D unresolved. CDR3 length: 13 amino acids. Trimming took 3 bases from V and 4 from J, leaving 9 bases between them. Here the CDR3 DNA reads TGTGCCAGCAGTTTTTCCCCCGGCTATGGCTACACCTTC. Residues: CASSFSPGYGYTF.

This clonotype was detected ten times or more. The chain links TRBV27 to TRBJ1-2; no clear D. The germline gives CDR1 MNHEY, CDR2 SMNVEV (reference sequence). This CDR3 contains 15 residues. The V and J ends lost 6 bases and 0 bases respectively, with 14 bases between them. The CDR3 DNA reads TGTGCCAGCAGCCCGGGAGGGCAGACTAACTATGGCTACACCTTC. Protein: CASSPGGQTNYGYTF.

The chain is built from TRBV27 and TRBJ1-2; D is uncertain. This CDR3 region has 13 residues. Looked up from germline, CDR1 is MNHEY and CDR2 is SMNVEV (reference sequence). The ends were cut back, 6 bases at V and 4 bases at J, with 12 bases in the middle. The CDR3 nucleotides read TGTGCCAGCAGCCGGGGTCGGGGCTATGGCTACACCTTC. It translates to CASSRGRGYGYTF.

The DNA of the CDR3 is TGTGCCAGCAGTTACCCCGACAGCGTCATAGCCTATGGCTACACCTTC. It codes for CASSYPDSVIAYGYTF. The V and J genes are TRBV6-2 or TRBV6-3 and TRBJ1-2, with a weak D call TRBD1 (5 bases). Germline CDR1 is MNHEY and CDR2 is SVGEGT. V shed 2 bases and J shed 4 bases, with 17 bases lying between them. CDR3 length equals 16 residues.